This T cell receptor beta chain was found in a study of blood T cell repertoires in COVID-19. Across the study: Donors in the United States, Italy and Spain gave samples during acute or convalescent COVID-19. In each case, the material was cDNA or gDNA derived from T cells, B-cell-depleted T cells, or PBMCs.

Trimming removed 6 bases from V and 2 bases from J, with 13 bases in between. Germline-derived CDR1 and CDR2 are SNHLY and FYNNEI. The CDR3 runs to 14 residues. In the original analysis: Amplified reference gene primers provided the basis for estimating nucleated cell counts. The method was immunoSEQ multiplex PCR; TCRdb's version includes in-frame clones alone and lacks a portion of them. Clonal size and the V and J genes are those of that table, whereas D and trimming came from the DNA. The sample records tens of thousands of clones, approximately 84% being singletons. Sequences were obtained from peripheral blood. V is TRBV2 and J is TRBJ1-2; D uncertain. The source is a woman of 80 years or more with acute or convalescent COVID-19. The CDR3 sequence is CASRSKNYNYGYTF. The CDR3 DNA sequence: TGTGCCAGCAGGTCAAAGAACTACAACTATGGCTACACCTTC.